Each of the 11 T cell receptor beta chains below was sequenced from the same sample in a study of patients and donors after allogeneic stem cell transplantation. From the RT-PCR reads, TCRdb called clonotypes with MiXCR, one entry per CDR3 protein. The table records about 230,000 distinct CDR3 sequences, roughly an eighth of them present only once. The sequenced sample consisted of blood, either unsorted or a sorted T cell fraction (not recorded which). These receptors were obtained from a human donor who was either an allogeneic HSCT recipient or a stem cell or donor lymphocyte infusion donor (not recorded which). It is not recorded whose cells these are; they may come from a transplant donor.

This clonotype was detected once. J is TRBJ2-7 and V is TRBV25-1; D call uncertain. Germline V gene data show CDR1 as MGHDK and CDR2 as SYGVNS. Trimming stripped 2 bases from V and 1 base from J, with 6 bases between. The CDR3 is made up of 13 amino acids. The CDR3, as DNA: TGTGCCAGCAGTGAAGGGCCTTCCTACGAGCAGTACTTC. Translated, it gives CASSEGPSYEQYF.

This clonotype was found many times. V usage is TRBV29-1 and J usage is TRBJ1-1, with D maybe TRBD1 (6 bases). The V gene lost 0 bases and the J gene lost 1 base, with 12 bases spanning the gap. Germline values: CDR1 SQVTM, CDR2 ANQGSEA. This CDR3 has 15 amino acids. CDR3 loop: CSVEEFGGENTEAFF. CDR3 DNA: TGCAGCGTTGAAGAATTTGGGGGCGAGAACACTGAAGCTTTCTTT.

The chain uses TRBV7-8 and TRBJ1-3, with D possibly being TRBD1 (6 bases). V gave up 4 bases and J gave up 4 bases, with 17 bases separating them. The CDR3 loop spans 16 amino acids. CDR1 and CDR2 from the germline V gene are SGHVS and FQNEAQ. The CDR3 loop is CASSSAGGGMGNTIYF. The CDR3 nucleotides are TGTGCCAGCAGCTCCGCCGGGGGGGGCATGGGAAACACCATATATTTT.

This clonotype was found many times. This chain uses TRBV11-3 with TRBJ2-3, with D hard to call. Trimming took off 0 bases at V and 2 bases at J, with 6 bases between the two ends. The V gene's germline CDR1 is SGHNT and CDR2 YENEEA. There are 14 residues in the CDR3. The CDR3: CASSLDLVTDTQYF. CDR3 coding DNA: TGTGCCAGCAGCTTAGATCTAGTCACAGATACGCAGTATTTT.

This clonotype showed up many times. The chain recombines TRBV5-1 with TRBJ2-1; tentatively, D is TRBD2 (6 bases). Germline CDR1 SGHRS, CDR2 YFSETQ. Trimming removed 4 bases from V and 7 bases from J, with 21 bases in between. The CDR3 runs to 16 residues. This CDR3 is CASSNDWGDGPNEQFF. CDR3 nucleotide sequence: TGCGCCAGCAGCAACGACTGGGGGGACGGTCCAAATGAGCAGTTCTTC.

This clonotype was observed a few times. The CDR3 reads CAWSTGQLGGQPQHF. In DNA form, the CDR3 reads TGTGCCTGGAGTACAGGACAGTTAGGGGGTCAGCCCCAGCATTTT. The V call is TRBV30, the J call TRBJ1-5; weak D call: TRBD1 (6 bases). The germline CDR1 and CDR2 sequences are GTSNPN and SVGIG (reference sequence). Trimming removed 2 bases at V and 6 bases at J, with 17 bases between. CDR3 length equals 15 residues.

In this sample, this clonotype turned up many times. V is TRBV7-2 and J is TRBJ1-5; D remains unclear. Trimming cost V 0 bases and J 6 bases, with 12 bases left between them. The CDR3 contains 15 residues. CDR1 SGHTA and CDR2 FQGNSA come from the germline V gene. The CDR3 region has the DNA TGTGCCAGCAGCTTAGCGGGCAACCGGGGTCAGCCCCAGCATTTT. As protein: CASSLAGNRGQPQHF.

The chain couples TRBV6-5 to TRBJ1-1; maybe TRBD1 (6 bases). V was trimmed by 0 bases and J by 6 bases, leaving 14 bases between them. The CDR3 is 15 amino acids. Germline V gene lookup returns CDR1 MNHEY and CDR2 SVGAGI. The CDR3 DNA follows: TGTGCCAGCAGTTACTCGCAGGGGATGATCGCTGAAGCTTTCTTT. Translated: CASSYSQGMIAEAFF.

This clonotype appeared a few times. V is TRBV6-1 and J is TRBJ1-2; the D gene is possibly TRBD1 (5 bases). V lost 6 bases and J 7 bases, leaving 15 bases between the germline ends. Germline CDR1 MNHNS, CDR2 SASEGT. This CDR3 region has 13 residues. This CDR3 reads CASRFRQSSGYTF. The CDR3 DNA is TGTGCCAGCAGGTTCCGACAGTCCTCTGGCTACACCTTC.

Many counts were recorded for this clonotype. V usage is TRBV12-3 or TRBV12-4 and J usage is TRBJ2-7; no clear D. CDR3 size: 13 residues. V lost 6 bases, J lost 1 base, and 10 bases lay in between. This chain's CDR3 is CASRFDTSYEQYF. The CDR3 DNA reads TGTGCCAGCAGATTCGACACATCCTACGAGCAGTACTTC.

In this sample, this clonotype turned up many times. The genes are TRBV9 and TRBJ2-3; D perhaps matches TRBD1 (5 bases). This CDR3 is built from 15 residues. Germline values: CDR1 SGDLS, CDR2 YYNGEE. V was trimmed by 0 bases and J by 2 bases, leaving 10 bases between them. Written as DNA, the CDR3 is TGTGCCAGCAGCGTAGAGGGGTCAGACACAGATACGCAGTATTTT. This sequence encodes CASSVEGSDTDTQYF.